The 9 T cell receptor beta chains listed next were all sequenced from one sample in a study of somatic mutations in cytotoxic T cells in rheumatoid arthritis. The table came from immunoSEQ multiplex PCR; TCRdb's copy has only in-frame clones and leaves some out. Counted here are some 16,000 clones, around 77% occurring once; the ten biggest clones make up roughly 12%. Sample: CD8+ T cells sorted from blood. The receptors originated from an adult with rheumatoid arthritis.

This chain uses TRBV28 with TRBJ1-2, with D tentatively TRBD1 (5 bases). Germline lookup yields CDR1 MDHEN and CDR2 SYDVKM. The CDR3 loop spans 14 amino acids. V gave up 2 bases and J gave up 6 bases, with 13 bases separating them. The CDR3 region is CASSLGPGGDGYTF. CDR3 nucleotides: TGTGCCAGCAGTTTAGGTCCGGGAGGGGATGGCTACACCTTC.

This sequence joins TRBV30 and TRBJ2-7, with D tentatively TRBD2 (5 bases). The CDR3 spans 14 residues. Trimming left V 1 base short and J 0 bases short, with 10 bases between. CDR1 is GTSNPN, CDR2 SVGIG, per germline (reference sequence). CDR3 loop: CAWSGDGSSYEQYV. The CDR3 region has the DNA TGTGCCTGGAGTGGGGATGGGAGCTCCTACGAGCAGTACGTC.

A few counts support this clone. The chain combines TRBV6-5 with TRBJ2-7, with no clear D. Per the germline V gene, CDR1 is MNHEY and CDR2 is SVGAGI. The CDR3 totals 13 residues. V was shortened by 2 bases and J by 3 bases, with 8 bases between the two germline ends. Written as DNA, the CDR3 is TGTGCCAGCAGTTACAGGCAGGACTACGAGCAGTACTTC. Protein: CASSYRQDYEQYF.

This clone was counted only a few times. The chain links TRBV15 to TRBJ2-4; no clear D gene. Germline CDR1 is LNHNV and CDR2 is YYDKDF (reference sequence). With 2 bases removed from V and 0 bases from J, the gap between germline ends came to 8 bases. The CDR3 has 15 residues. CDR3 amino acids: CATSRLRLAKNIQYF. In nucleotides, the CDR3 is TGTGCCACCAGCAGACTTCGACTAGCCAAAAACATTCAGTACTTC.

The V gene is TRBV13, the J gene TRBJ1-4; D not certain. Germline CDR1 PRHDT, CDR2 FYEKMQ (reference sequence). The ends were cut back, 3 bases at V and 3 bases at J, with 11 bases in the middle. CDR3 size: 15 residues. CDR3 residues: CASSFGGRPNEKLFF. CDR3 bases: TGTGCCAGCAGCTTCGGCGGCAGGCCTAATGAAAAACTGTTTTTT.

V gene TRBV4-1 combines with J gene TRBJ1-2, with TRBD1 matching over 9 bases. CDR1 and CDR2 from the germline V gene are MGHRA and YSYEKL. Unmatched junction bases numbered 2, after V lost 4 bases and J lost 5 bases. This CDR3 is built from 13 residues. In nucleotides, the CDR3 is TGCGCCAGCAGCCCGGGACAGGGTTATGGCTACACCTTC. Its protein is CASSPGQGYGYTF.

This clone was observed a single time. This chain uses TRBV29-1 with TRBJ2-1, with 7 nucleotides matching TRBD1. The CDR3 length is 10 residues. J was trimmed by 8 bases and V by 6 bases; bases with no gene match: 1. The germline V gene encodes CDR1 SQVTM and CDR2 ANQGSEA. CDR3 region: CSVTGYEQFF. CDR3 in DNA: TGCAGCGTGACAGGGTATGAGCAGTTCTTC.

The chain is built from TRBV5-3 and TRBJ2-1, with TRBD2 matching 8 bases. TRBV5-3 carries the ORF label, with uncertain function. CDR3 length equals 16 residues. The V and J ends lost 0 bases and 5 bases, in that order; junction bases with no gene match: 7. The CDR3 is CARSLEAGGSHNEQFF. As DNA, the CDR3 is TGTGCCAGAAGCTTGGAGGCGGGGGGAAGCCACAATGAGCAGTTCTTC.

The rearrangement joins TRBV4-1 to TRBJ1-4, with D hard to call. The CDR3 is 15 residues long. V gave up 1 base and J gave up 0 bases, with 6 bases separating them. The germline CDR1 and CDR2 sequences are MGHRA and YSYEKL. This CDR3 reads CASSQGVATNEKLFF. The CDR3 DNA follows: TGCGCCAGCAGCCAAGGTGTTGCAACTAATGAAAAACTGTTTTTT.